This is a list of T cell receptor beta chains from one sample in a study of cytomegalovirus exposure and HLA in healthy donors. Measured with immunoSEQ multiplex PCR; TCRdb has only the in-frame clones, and not every one. The repertoire has about 200,000 clones, about four fifths of them found once; the top ten carry about 3%. Sample: PBMCs. The receptors here all came from a man aged 35 to 55 in good health and CMV-seropositive. CDR3s include the opening cysteine and the closing phenylalanine or tryptophan. Each record gives: V gene, D gene, CDR3 length, J gene, clone size, CDR3 protein, CDR3 DNA. The D gene is left open where the match is weak. Expanded clones are given a class, and other clones once, few, many or no size at all.

TRBV7-2	.	15	TRBJ2-7	.	CASSRISGGPLEQYF	TGTGCCAGCAGCCGTATCTCTGGAGGGCCTCTCGAGCAGTACTTC
TRBV19	TRBD2	17	TRBJ2-3	once	CASSISGSGGPSDTQYF	TGTGCCAGTAGTATATCGGGTAGCGGGGGGCCATCAGATACGCAGTATTTT
TRBV13	.	17	TRBJ1-5	.	CASSLGPYTGGNQPQHF	TGTGCCAGCAGCTTAGGCCCATACACAGGCGGCAATCAGCCCCAGCATTTT
TRBV25-1	.	13	TRBJ2-5	.	CASDDSRGETQYF	TGTGCCAGCGACGACAGCAGGGGAGAGACCCAGTACTTC
TRBV6-6	.	14	TRBJ2-3	.	CASSYSNSRDTQYF	TGTGCCAGCAGTTACTCGAACTCGCGAGATACGCAGTATTTT
TRBV27	TRBD2	15	TRBJ2-7	.	CASSSPSSGLYEQYF	TGTGCCAGCAGTTCCCCCTCTAGCGGTCTCTACGAGCAGTACTTC
TRBV29-1	.	13	TRBJ2-2	.	CSVSLYPTGELFF	TGCAGCGTTTCTCTATATCCCACCGGGGAGCTGTTTTTT
TRBV16	.	15	TRBJ1-1	.	CASSSRGLSNTEAFF	TGTGCCAGCAGCTCCAGGGGCCTTTCGAACACTGAAGCTTTCTTT
TRBV10-3	.	13	TRBJ2-5	.	CASSYTNQETQYF	TGTGCCAGCAGTTACACCAACCAAGAGACCCAGTACTTC
TRBV6-1	TRBD2	14	TRBJ2-2	.	CASSRDYSSGELFF	TGTGCCAGCAGTCGGGACTATTCGAGCGGGGAGCTGTTTTTT
TRBV5-5	.	14	TRBJ2-3	once	CASSPGQSTDTQYF	TGTGCCAGCAGCCCGGGACAAAGCACAGATACGCAGTATTTT